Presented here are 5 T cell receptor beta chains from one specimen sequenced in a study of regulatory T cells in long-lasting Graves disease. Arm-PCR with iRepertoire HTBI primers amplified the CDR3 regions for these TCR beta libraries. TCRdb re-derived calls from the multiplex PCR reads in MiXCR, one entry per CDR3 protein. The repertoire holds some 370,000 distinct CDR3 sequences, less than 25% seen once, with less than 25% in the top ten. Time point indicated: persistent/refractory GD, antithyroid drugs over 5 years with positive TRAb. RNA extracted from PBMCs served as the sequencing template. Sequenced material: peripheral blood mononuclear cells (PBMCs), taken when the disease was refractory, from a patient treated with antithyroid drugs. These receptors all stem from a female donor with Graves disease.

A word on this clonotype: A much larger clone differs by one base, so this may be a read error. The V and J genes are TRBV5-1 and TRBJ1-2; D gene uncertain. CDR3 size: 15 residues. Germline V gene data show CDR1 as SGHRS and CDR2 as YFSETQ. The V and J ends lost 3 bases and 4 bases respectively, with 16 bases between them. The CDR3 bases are TGCGCCAGCAGCTGGATCGGCACTCGGGGCTATGGCTACACCTTC. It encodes CASSWIGTRGYGYTF.

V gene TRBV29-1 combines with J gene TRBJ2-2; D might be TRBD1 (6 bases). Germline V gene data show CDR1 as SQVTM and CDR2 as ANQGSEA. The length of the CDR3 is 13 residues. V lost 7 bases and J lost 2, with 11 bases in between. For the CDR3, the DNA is TGCAGCGCCGGGACAAGTAACACCGGGGAGCTGTTTTTT. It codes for CSAGTSNTGELFF.

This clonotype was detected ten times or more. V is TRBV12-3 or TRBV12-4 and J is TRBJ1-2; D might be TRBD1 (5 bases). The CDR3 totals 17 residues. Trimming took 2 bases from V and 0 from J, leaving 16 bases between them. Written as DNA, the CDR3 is TGTGCCAGCAGTTTACCGTCCAAGGGGCTAGCTAACTATGGCTACACCTTC. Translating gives CASSLPSKGLANYGYTF.

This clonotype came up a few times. CDR3 sequence reads: CASSRQNPGLPGANSPLHF. In DNA, the CDR3 is TGTGCCAGCAGTCGCCAAAACCCCGGGCTTCCCGGGGCTAATTCACCCCTCCACTTT. V is TRBV6-1 and J is TRBJ1-6, with D perhaps matching TRBD1 (5 bases). This CDR3 has 19 residues. Trimming left V 5 bases short and J 6 bases short, with 26 bases between. Per germline, CDR1 MNHNS and CDR2 SASEGT.

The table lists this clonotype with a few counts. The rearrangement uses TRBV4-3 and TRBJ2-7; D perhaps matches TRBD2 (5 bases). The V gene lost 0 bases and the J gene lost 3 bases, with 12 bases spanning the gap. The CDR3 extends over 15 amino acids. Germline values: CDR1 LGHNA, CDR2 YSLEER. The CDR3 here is CASSQDPGEYYEQYF. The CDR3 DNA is TGCGCCAGCAGCCAAGATCCTGGGGAGTACTACGAGCAGTACTTC.